Listed below are T cell receptor beta chains from one sample, sequenced in a study of blood T cell repertoires in COVID-19. Clones were sequenced by immunoSEQ multiplex PCR, and TCRdb holds only the in-frame ones, with some missing. The repertoire holds about 39,000 clones, with approximately 90% as singletons. The sequenced sample was peripheral blood. These receptors originate from a man aged 45 to 65 with active COVID-19. CDR3s leave out the opening cysteine and the closing phenylalanine or tryptophan. The D gene is left open where the match is weak.

j_gene	d_gene	v_gene	len	CDR3aa
TRBJ2-3	TRBD1	TRBV5-4	17	ASSLADDRGSWWTDTQY
TRBJ1-4	NA	TRBV18	14	ASSPTWGRADEKLF
TRBJ1-2	TRBD1	TRBV6-5	13	ASFDSGTGVYGYT
TRBJ1-3	NA	TRBV5-4	15	ASSSGGASISGNTIY
TRBJ2-1	TRBD2	TRBV5-5	13	ASSFIAGANNEQF
TRBJ2-7	NA	TRBV4-2	12	ASSQGSQAYEQY
TRBJ2-3	TRBD2	TRBV7-9	13	ASSLNEREGPTQY
TRBJ1-2	TRBD1	TRBV12-3/TRBV12-4	11	ASTQDRHYGYT
TRBJ2-2	NA	TRBV19	12	ASSPILNTGELF
TRBJ2-7	TRBD1	TRBV2	11	ASTGQGGYEQY
TRBJ2-3	TRBD2	TRBV5-4	13	ASSPGTSGDDTQY
TRBJ1-1	NA	TRBV7-8	13	ASSEKTVRDTEAF
TRBJ2-5	TRBD2	TRBV5-1	13	ASSPGSGGQETQY
TRBJ2-1	TRBD2	TRBV7-2	14	ASSLASGRSYNEQF
TRBJ2-1	TRBD1	TRBV19	14	ASSVSGTGVNNEQF
TRBJ2-1	TRBD2	TRBV10-3	16	AIKGGSGGQSSYNEQF
TRBJ2-1	TRBD1	TRBV19	13	ASSTPGQGGNEQF
TRBJ2-7	NA	TRBV30	11	AWSYRGVGEQY
TRBJ2-7	TRBD1	TRBV7-6	14	ASSSFPRDRAHEQY
TRBJ1-2	NA	TRBV3-1/TRBV3-2	12	ASSQDEGRDGYT
TRBJ2-1	NA	TRBV20-1	13	SASRGGSSYNEQF
TRBJ2-7	NA	TRBV5-1	10	ASSPGQVEQY
TRBJ1-1	TRBD1	TRBV11-2	14	ASTSDRARKKPEAF
TRBJ2-7	TRBD1	TRBV30	13	AWSLWGQGSYEQY
TRBJ1-5	TRBD1	TRBV6-2/TRBV6-3	11	ASSVTGYQPQH
TRBJ1-2	TRBD1	TRBV7-2	13	ASSFRDSLNYGYT
TRBJ2-1	TRBD2	TRBV5-1	13	ARSFAGGAYNEQF
TRBJ2-3	NA	TRBV6-5	12	ASSKRQATDTQY
TRBJ1-2	TRBD1	TRBV5-4	12	ASSERTGRYGYT
TRBJ2-2	NA	TRBV19	12	ASSDYSNTGELF
TRBJ2-5	NA	TRBV13	10	ASSSGGGTQY
TRBJ2-2	NA	TRBV10-3	11	AISPFRGRELF
TRBJ1-2	NA	TRBV30	12	AWSAERGGYGYT
TRBJ2-2	NA	TRBV5-4	12	ASSLDQNTGELF
TRBJ2-2	TRBD2	TRBV4-1	17	ASSQAPSGRAQSTGELF
TRBJ1-5	TRBD1	TRBV5-1	14	ASSPGQGFLNQPQH
TRBJ1-2	TRBD1	TRBV7-9	14	ASSFAPGQGNYGYT
TRBJ1-5	TRBD1	TRBV9	13	ASSATGIPDQPQH
TRBJ1-5	NA	TRBV7-2	13	ASSLVGSSNQPQH
TRBJ1-3	NA	TRBV11-2	13	AGSAPRVSGNTIY
TRBJ1-2	NA	TRBV30	11	ASTRAGIYGYT
TRBJ2-7	TRBD1	TRBV5-1	13	ASSPGTGWSYEQY
TRBJ1-1	TRBD1	TRBV7-3	12	ASSPMTGTAEAF
TRBJ1-1	NA	TRBV30	9	AWGHRTEAF
TRBJ1-4	NA	TRBV29-1	12	SVEDAVTNEKLF